The clone carrying this T cell receptor beta chain was seen a few times. TCRdb recomputed calls from the 5' RACE reads with MiXCR, one row per CDR3 protein. The table records about 190,000 distinct CDR3 sequences, about 15% of them present only once. The sample comes from a study of identical twins. The CDR3 length is 15 residues. Between the trimmed V and J ends, which lost 1 base and 0 bases, there was a span of 7 bases. Germline CDR1 SGHDN, CDR2 FVKESK. These data were also reused for a study on T cells expressing NK-cell markers.

The chain carries TRBV14 and TRBJ2-1; D remains ambiguous. What was sequenced was CD8+ T cells sorted from blood. The clonotype comes from a woman between 18 and 30 years old in good health. This chain's CDR3 is CASSQVPGSYNEQFF. CDR3 coding DNA: TGTGCCAGCAGCCAAGTCCCCGGCTCCTACAATGAGCAGTTCTTC.